This T cell receptor (beta chain) was sequenced during a study of blood T cell repertoires in COVID-19. The method was immunoSEQ multiplex PCR; TCRdb's version includes in-frame clones alone and lacks a portion of them. Counted here are about 100,000 clones, approximately 83% occurring once; the ten biggest clones make up less than 3.5%. The germline gives CDR1 KGHSH, CDR2 LQKENI. This CDR3 region has 14 residues. V was pared by 1 base and J by 4 bases, with 10 bases between. Cohorts were determined from participant-reported clinical history. This chain links TRBV18 with TRBJ2-5, with D possibly matching TRBD1 (6 bases). The origin of this receptor is a woman in her forties or fifties who had recovered from COVID-19. Sequenced sample: PBMCs or T cells enriched from blood (not recorded which). CDR3 in DNA: TGTGCCAGCTCACCACTTTCAGGGGTAGAGACCCAGTACTTC. It translates to CASSPLSGVETQYF. The full variable domain, with the rest looked up from reference TRBV18 and TRBJ2-5, is NAGVMQNPRHLVRRRGQEARLRCSPMKGHSHVYWYRQLPEEGLKFMVYLQKENIIDESGMPKERFSAEFPKEGPSILRIQQVVRGDSAAYFCASSPLSGVETQYFGPGTRLLVL.